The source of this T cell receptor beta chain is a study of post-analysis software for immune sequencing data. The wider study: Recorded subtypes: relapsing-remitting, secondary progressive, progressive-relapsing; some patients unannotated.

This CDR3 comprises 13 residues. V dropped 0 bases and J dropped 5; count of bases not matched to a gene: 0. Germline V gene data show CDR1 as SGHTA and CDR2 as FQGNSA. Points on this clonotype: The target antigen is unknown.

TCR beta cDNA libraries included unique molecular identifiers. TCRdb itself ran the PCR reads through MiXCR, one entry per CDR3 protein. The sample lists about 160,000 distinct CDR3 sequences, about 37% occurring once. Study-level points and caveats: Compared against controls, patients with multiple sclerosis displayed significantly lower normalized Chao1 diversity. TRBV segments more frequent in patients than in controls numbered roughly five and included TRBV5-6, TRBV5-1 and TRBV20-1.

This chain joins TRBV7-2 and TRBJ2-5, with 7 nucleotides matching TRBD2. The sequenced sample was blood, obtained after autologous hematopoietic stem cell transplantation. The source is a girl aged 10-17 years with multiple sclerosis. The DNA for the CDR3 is TGTGCCAGCAGCTTAGCTAGCGGGGAGACCCAGTACTTC. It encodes CASSLASGETQYF.